This T cell receptor beta chain was captured by sequencing in a study of blood T cell repertoires in COVID-19. Study-wide context: COVID-19 samples collected from the United States, Italy and Spain covered acute and convalescent phases. T cells, B-cell-depleted T cells, or PBMCs provided the cDNA or gDNA that served as material.

Per germline, CDR1 SGHVS and CDR2 FQNEAQ. V dropped 1 base and J dropped 2 bases, with 11 bases sitting between them. The CDR3 loop spans 15 amino acids. Patients of the Seattle cohort, enrolled during active infection, were followed longitudinally. How the authors handled the data: How many nucleated cells were present was estimated from reference gene primer amplification. Profiling relied on immunoSEQ multiplex PCR, and the TCRdb table lists in-frame clones only, not all of them. That table gives V, J and clone size, and the DNA gave D and trimming. The repertoire holds 48,000 or so clones, with about nine tenths as singletons.

Sequencing input: peripheral blood. This sequence originates from a woman of 80 years or more with COVID-19, enrolled during active disease. The rearrangement joins TRBV7-8 to TRBJ1-1, with D possibly matching TRBD1 (6 bases). The CDR3 bases are TGTGCCAGCAGCTTAGTTTTTGGGGGCAACACTGAAGCTTTCTTT. This codes for CASSLVFGGNTEAFF.